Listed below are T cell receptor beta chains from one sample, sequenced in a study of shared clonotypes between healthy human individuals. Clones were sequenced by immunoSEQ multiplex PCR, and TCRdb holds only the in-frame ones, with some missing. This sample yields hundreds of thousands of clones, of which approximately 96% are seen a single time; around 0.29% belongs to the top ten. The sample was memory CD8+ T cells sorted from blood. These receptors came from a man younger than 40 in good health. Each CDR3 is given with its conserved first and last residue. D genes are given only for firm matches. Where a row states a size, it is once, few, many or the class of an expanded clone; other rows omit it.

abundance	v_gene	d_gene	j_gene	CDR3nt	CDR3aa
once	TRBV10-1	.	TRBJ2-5	TGCGCCAGCAGTGCTGGGGAGACCCAGTACTTC	CASSAGETQYF
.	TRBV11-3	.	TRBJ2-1	TGTGCCAGCAGCCCTGCAGGGAATGAGCAGTTCTTC	CASSPAGNEQFF
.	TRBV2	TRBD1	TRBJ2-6	TGTGCCAGCAGTGCGACAGGGGTGGTCGGGGCCAACGTCCTGACTTTC	CASSATGVVGANVLTF
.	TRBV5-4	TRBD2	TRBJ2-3	TGTGCCAGCAGCAACGGACTAGCGGGAGGGCCGGGCACAGATACGCAGTATTTT	CASSNGLAGGPGTDTQYF
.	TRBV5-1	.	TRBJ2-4	TGCGCCAGCAGCTTGGGCTCGGGTGGGGACATTCAGTACTTC	CASSLGSGGDIQYF
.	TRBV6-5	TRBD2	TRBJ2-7	TGTGCCAGCAGTACCCCCCAGCGGGAAGGGGAGTACTTC	CASSTPQREGEYF
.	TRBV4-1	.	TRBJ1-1	TGCGCCAGCCGCGCACCGACAGGGAACACTGAAGCTTTCTTT	CASRAPTGNTEAFF
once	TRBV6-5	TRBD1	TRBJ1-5	TGTGCCACTGGTTTGACAGGGAATCAGCCCCAGCATTTT	CATGLTGNQPQHF
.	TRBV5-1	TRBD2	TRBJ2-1	TGCGCCAGCAGCTTGGTAGCTCGCGGGAGTTACAATGAGCAGTTCTTC	CASSLVARGSYNEQFF
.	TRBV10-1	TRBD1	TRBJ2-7	TGCGCCAGCAGAGCCCGGGACAGGAACTACGAGCAGTACTTC	CASRARDRNYEQYF
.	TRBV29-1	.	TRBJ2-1	TGCAGCGCCCGTCGGCAGAGCTCCTACAATGAGCAGTTCTTC	CSARRQSSYNEQFF
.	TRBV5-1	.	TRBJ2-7	TGCGCCAGCAGCCTGGTGGGGGGCTCCTACGAGCAGTACTTC	CASSLVGGSYEQYF
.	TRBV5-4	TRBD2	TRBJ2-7	TGTGCCAGCAGCTTGCGTAGCGGGAGAACGGACGAGCAGTACTTC	CASSLRSGRTDEQYF
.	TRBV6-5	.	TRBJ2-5	TGTGCCAGCAGTTACTCCAGGGCGATTAGTAGAGAGACCCAGTACTTC	CASSYSRAISRETQYF
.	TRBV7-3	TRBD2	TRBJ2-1	TGTGCCAGCAGCCCGCCGGGACTAGCGGTACTACCTTCTAGGGATGAGCAGTTCTTC	CASSPPGLAVLPSRDEQFF
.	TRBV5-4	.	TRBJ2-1	TGTGCCAGCAGCTTGGTGGGGAGATGGGGTGAGCAGTTCTTC	CASSLVGRWGEQFF
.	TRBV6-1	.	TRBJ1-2	TGTGCCAGCAGTTTTGGGGGCTACACCTTC	CASSFGGYTF
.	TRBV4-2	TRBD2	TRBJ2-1	TGTGCCAGCAGCCAAGATGCCACTAGCGGACACAATGAGCAGTTCTTC	CASSQDATSGHNEQFF
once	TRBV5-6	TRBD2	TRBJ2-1	TGTGCCAGCAGCTTGGGGCTAGCGGGAAACTACAATGAGCAGTTCTTC	CASSLGLAGNYNEQFF
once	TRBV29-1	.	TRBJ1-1	TGCAGCGTTCAAATCGAGTATCCCGAAGCTTTCTTT	CSVQIEYPEAFF
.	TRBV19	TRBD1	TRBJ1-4	TGTGCCAGTAGTACAGGGGGCCTGATTAATGAAAAACTGTTTTTT	CASSTGGLINEKLFF
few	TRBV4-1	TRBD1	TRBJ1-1	TGCGCCAGCAGCCGCGGGACAGGGCGAGAGTGGAGGCACACTGAAGCTTTCTTT	CASSRGTGREWRHTEAFF
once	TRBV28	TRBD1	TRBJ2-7	TGTGCCAGCAGCCCCCTGGGGGACAGGGTCTCCTACGAGCAGTACTTC	CASSPLGDRVSYEQYF
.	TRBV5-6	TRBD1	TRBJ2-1	TGTGCCAGCAGCTTGATTATCCCCCACAGGGGGCGGAATGAGCAGTTCTTC	CASSLIIPHRGRNEQFF
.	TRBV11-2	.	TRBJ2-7	TGTGCCAGCAGCTTAGAGTACGAGCAGTACTTC	CASSLEYEQYF
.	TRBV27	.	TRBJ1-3	TGTGCCAGCAGCCCCACGTCTGGAAACACCATATATTTT	CASSPTSGNTIYF
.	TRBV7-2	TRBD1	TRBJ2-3	TGTGCCAGCAGCTTATGGCCGGGACAGGGCACAGATACGCAGTATTTT	CASSLWPGQGTDTQYF
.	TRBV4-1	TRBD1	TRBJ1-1	TGCGCCAGCAGCCCCTCAGGGGGAGGCAGGACTGAAGCTTTCTTT	CASSPSGGGRTEAFF
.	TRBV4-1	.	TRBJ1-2	TGCGCCAGCAGCCGCAAGCTCCCCCAAGGTCCTCAGGGTGGCTACACCTTC	CASSRKLPQGPQGGYTF